The present T cell receptor beta chain was sequenced within a study of neurological immune-mediated disorders. Whole-study context: The approximately 34 multiple sclerosis patients comprised about 30 that were relapsing-remitting and 3 that were secondary progressive.

Whole-study findings and limits: Phylogenetic grouping assigned the repertoires of 18 of 34 multiple sclerosis patients to a single cluster of related CDR3 sequences. This cluster may be a repertoire-level signature. No CDR3 amino acid sequences recurred among expanded clones across subjects, suggesting private repertoires in all groups.

The unsorted libraries were prepared from 2 million PBMCs (stored at -80 C). TCRdb used MiXCR to reprocess the 5' RACE reads, holding one entry per CDR3 protein. The sample yields tens of thousands of distinct CDR3 sequences, about 4% seen once. This clonotype was recorded at least ten times. Its antigen remains unknown. Sequencing was done on a sample of PBMCs. This TCR was recovered from a man aged 30 to 39 with multiple sclerosis.

CDR3 protein: CASSSFSRSGTEAFF. The DNA of the CDR3 is TGTGCCAGCAGCTCGTTTTCAAGGTCGGGCACTGAAGCTTTCTTT. The V gene is TRBV7-7, the J gene TRBJ1-1; D uncertain. This CDR3 is built from 15 residues. Trimming pared 4 bases from V and 4 bases from J, leaving 16 bases between. From germline, CDR1 is SSHAT and CDR2 FNYEAQ (reference sequence).